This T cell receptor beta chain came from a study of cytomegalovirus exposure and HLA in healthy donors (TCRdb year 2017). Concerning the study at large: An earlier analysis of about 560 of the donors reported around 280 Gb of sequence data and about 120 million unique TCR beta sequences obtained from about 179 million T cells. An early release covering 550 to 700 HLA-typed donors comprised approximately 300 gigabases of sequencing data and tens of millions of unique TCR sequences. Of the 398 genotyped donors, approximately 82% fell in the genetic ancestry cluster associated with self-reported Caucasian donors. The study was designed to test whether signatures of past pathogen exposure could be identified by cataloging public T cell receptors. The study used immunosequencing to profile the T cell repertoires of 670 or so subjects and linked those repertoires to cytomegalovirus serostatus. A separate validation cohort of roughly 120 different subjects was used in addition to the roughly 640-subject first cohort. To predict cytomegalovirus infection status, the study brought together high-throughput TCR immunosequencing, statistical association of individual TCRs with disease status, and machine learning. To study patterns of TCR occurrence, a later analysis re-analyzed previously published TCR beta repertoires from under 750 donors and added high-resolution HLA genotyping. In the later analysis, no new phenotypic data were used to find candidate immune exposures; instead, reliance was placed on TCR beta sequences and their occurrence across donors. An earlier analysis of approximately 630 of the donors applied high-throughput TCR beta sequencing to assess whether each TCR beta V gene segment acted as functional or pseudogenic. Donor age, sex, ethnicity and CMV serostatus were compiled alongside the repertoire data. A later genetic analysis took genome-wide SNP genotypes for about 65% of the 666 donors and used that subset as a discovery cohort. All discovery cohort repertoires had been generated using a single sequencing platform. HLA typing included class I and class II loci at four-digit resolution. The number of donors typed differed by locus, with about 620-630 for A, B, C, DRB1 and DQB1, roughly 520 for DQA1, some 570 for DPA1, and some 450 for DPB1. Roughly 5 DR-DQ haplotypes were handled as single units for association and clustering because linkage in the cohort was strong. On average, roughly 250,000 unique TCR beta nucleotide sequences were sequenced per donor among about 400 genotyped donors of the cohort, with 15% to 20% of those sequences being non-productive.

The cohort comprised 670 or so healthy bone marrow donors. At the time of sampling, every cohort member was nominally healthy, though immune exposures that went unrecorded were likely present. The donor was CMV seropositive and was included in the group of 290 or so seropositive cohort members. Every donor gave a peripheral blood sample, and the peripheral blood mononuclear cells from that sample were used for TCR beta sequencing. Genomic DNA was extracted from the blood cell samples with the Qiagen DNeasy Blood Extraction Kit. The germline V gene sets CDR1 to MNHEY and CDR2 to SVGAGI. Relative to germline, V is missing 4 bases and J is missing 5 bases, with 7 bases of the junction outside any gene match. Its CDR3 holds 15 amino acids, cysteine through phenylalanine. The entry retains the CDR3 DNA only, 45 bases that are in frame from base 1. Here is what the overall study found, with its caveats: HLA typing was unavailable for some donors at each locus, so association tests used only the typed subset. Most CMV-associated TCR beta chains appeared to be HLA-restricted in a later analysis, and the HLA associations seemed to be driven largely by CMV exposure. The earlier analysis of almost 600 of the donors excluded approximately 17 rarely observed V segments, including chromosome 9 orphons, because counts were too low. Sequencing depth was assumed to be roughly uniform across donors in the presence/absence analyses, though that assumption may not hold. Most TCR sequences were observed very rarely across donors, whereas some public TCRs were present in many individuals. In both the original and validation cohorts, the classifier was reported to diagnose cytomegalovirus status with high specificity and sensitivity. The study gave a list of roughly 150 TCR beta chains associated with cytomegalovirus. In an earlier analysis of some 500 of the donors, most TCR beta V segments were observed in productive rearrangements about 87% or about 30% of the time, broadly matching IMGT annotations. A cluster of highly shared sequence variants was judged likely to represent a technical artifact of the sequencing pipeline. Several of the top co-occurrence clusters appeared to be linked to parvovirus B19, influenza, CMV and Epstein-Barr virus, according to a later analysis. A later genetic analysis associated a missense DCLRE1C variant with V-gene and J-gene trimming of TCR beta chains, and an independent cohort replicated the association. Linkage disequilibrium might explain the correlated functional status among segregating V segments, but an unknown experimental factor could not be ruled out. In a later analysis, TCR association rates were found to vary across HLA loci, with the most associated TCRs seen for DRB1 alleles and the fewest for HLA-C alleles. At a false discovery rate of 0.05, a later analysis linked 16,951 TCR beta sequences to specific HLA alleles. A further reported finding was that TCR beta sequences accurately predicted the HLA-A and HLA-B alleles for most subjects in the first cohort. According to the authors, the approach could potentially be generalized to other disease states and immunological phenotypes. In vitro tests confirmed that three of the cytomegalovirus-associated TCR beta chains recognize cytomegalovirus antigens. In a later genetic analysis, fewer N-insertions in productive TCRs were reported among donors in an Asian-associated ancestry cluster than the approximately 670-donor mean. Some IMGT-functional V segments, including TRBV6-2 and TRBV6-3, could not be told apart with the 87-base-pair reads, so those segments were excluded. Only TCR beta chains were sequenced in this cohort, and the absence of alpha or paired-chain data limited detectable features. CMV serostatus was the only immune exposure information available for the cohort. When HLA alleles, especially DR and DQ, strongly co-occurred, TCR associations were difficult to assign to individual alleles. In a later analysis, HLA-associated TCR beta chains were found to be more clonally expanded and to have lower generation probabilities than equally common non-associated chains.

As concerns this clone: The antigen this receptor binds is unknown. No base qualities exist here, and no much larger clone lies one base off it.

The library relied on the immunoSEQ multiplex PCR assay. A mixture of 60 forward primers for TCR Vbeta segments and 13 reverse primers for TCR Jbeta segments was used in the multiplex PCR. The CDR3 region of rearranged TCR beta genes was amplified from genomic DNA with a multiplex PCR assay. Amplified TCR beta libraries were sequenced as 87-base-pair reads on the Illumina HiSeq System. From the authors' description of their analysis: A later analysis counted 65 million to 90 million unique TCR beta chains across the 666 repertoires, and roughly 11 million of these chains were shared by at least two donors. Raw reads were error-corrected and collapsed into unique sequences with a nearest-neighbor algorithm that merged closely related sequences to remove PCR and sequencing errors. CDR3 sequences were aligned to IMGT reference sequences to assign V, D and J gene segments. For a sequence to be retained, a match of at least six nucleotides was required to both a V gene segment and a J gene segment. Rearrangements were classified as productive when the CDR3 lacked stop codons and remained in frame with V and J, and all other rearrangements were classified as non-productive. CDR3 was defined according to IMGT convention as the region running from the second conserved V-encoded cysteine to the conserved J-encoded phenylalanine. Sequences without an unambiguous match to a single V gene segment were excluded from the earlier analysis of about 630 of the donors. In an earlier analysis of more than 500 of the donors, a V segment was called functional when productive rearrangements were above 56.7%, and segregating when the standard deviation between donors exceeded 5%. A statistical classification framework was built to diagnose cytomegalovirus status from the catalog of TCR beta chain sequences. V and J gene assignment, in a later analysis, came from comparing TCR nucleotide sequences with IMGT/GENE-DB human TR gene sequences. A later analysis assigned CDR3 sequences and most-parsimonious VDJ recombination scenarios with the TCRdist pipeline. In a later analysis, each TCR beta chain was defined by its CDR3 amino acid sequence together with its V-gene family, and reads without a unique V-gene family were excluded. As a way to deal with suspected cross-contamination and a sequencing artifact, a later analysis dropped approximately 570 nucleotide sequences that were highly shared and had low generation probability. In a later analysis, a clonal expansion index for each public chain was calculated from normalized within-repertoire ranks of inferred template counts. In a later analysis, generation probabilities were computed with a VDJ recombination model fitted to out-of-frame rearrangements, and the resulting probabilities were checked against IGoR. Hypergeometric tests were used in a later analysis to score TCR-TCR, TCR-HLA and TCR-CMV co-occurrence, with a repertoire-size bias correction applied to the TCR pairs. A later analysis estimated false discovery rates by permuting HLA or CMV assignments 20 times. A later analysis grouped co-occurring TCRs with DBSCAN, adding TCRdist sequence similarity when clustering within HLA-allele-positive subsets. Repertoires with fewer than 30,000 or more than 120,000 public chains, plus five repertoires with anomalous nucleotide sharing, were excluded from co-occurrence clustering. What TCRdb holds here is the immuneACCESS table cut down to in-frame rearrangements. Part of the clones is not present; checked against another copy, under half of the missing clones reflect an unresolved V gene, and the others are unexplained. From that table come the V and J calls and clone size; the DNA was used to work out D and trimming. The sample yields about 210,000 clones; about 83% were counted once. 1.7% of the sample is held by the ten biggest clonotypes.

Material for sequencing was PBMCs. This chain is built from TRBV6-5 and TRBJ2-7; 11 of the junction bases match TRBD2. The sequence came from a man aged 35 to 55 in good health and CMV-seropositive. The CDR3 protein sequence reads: CASSSLAGGPHEQYF. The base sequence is TGTGCCAGCAGTTCCTTAGCGGGAGGGCCCCACGAGCAGTACTTC.